This passage covers 13 T cell receptor beta chains from one sample sequenced in a study of blood T cell repertoires in COVID-19. TCRdb's table, derived via immunoSEQ multiplex PCR, lists solely in-frame clones and lacks some. The profile shows about 210,000 clones, roughly four fifths of them singletons. Sequencing was carried out using peripheral blood. The source of these receptors is a woman aged 40 to 49 with acute or convalescent COVID-19.

The chain has TRBV19 and TRBJ1-1; 9 bases are a match to TRBD1. The CDR3 has 16 amino acids. V trimming: 1 base; J trimming: 4 bases; junction bases outside the gene matches: 7. Germline values: CDR1 LNHDA, CDR2 SQIVND (reference sequence). CDR3 nucleotides: TGTGCCAGTAGTATAGGGTCGACAGGGGGAAGCACTGAAGCTTTCTTT. Residues: CASSIGSTGGSTEAFF.

J is TRBJ1-2 and V is TRBV25-1; 9 positions match TRBD1. Per germline, CDR1 MGHDK and CDR2 SYGVNS. With V trimmed by 8 bases and J by 6 bases, 7 bases remained unmatched. The CDR3 runs 13 residues. This chain's CDR3 is CASGGTGKDGYTF. DNA of the CDR3: TGTGCCAGCGGCGGGACAGGGAAGGATGGCTACACCTTC.

This clone has only one observation. The V and J genes are TRBV7-6 and TRBJ2-5, with 9 nucleotides matching TRBD2. The V segment lost 0 bases and the J segment 5 bases; nucleotides outside the gene matches: 10. The CDR3 extends over 17 amino acids. CDR1 and CDR2 from the germline V gene are SGHVS and FNYEAQ. The CDR3 bases are TGTGCCAGCAGCTTAGCGGTACTAGCGGGTCCGAGGGAGACCCAGTACTTC. Encoded protein: CASSLAVLAGPRETQYF.

This clone came up a few times. The CDR3 region has the DNA TGCAGCGTAGCCTACGAAGCCTACAATGAGCAGTTCTTC. It codes for CSVAYEAYNEQFF. The V gene is TRBV29-1, the J gene TRBJ2-1, with D unresolved. The CDR3 runs to 13 residues. The V gene lost 6 bases and the J gene lost 2 bases, with 11 bases spanning the gap. The germline V gene encodes CDR1 SQVTM and CDR2 ANQGSEA.

The chain uses TRBV27 and TRBJ2-1, with 9 bases matching TRBD2. V lost 5 bases, J lost 7 bases, and 9 bases stayed unmatched. The CDR3 has 15 residues. CDR1 is MNHEY, CDR2 SMNVEV, per germline (reference sequence). The CDR3 DNA follows: TGTGCCAGCAGTACCTTAGCGGGAGAAGGGAATGAGCAGTTCTTC. This encodes CASSTLAGEGNEQFF.

The rearrangement joins TRBV6-1 to TRBJ1-1; D call uncertain. V dropped 6 bases and J dropped 10 bases, with 9 bases sitting between them. Germline V CDR1 and CDR2: MNHNS, SASEGT. CDR3 length equals 10 residues. In nucleotides, the CDR3 is TGTGCCAGCAGAGACATTGCAGCTTTCTTT. Translation: CASRDIAAFF.

The gene calls are TRBV5-4 and TRBJ1-2, with 9 bases fitting TRBD1. Germline V gene lookup returns CDR1 SGHNT and CDR2 YYREEE (reference sequence). V lost 3 bases and J lost 5; bases outside the gene matches: 14. The CDR3 covers 17 residues. Written as DNA, the CDR3 is TGTGCCAGCAGCTGGCTGGAGGACAGGGGAGCCCCTTATGGCTACACCTTC. This translates into CASSWLEDRGAPYGYTF.

This chain links TRBV5-1 with TRBJ1-5, with 7 bases identical to TRBD1. This CDR3 is 14 amino acids long. V was pared by 8 bases and J by 2 bases, with 7 bases of the junction left unmatched. CDR1 and CDR2 from the germline V gene are SGHRS and YFSETQ. CDR3 amino acids: CASSTGQGNQPQHF. The CDR3 region has the DNA TGCGCCAGTTCTACAGGACAGGGCAATCAGCCCCAGCATTTT.

The V gene is TRBV6-5, the J gene TRBJ1-1, with a weak D call TRBD1 (5 bases). V shed 2 bases and J shed 2 bases, with 12 bases lying between them. The CDR3 totals 15 residues. Germline V lookup: CDR1 MNHEY, CDR2 SVGAGI. CDR3 sequence (DNA): TGTGCCAGCAGTTACCGCGGACAACCAAACACTGAAGCTTTCTTT. This gives the protein CASSYRGQPNTEAFF.

The J gene is TRBJ2-2, the V gene TRBV19, with a possible D match to TRBD1 (5 bases). The CDR3 has 15 amino acids. Deletions cut 11 bases from V and 5 bases from J, with 21 bases between. CDR1 and CDR2 from the germline V gene are LNHDA and SQIVND (reference sequence). CDR3 amino acids: CALRSGWGWTGELFF. CDR3 sequence (DNA): TGTGCCTTGAGGTCAGGGTGGGGATGGACCGGGGAGCTGTTTTTT.

The J gene is TRBJ1-3, the V gene TRBV30; no firm D call. This CDR3 is 14 amino acids long. Trimming took 2 bases from V and 1 from J, leaving 9 bases between them. CDR1 and CDR2 (germline): GTSNPN, SVGIG (reference sequence). The CDR3: CAWSFGGSGNTIYF. The CDR3 bases are TGTGCCTGGAGTTTTGGCGGGTCTGGAAACACCATATATTTT.

This rearrangement joins TRBV10-3 to TRBJ1-5; D unclear. V lost 4 bases and J 5 bases, leaving 12 bases between the germline ends. This CDR3 is 14 amino acids long. Germline V gene sequence: CDR1 ENHRY, CDR2 SYGVKD. The CDR3 bases are TGTGCCATCAGTGGTGGAGGTGACGATCAGCCCCAGCATTTT. Translation: CAISGGGDDQPQHF.

The V call is TRBV6-2 or TRBV6-3, the J call TRBJ2-2; 9 bases are a match to TRBD2. The CDR3 loop spans 17 amino acids. Per the germline V gene, CDR1 is MNHEY and CDR2 is SVGEGT. Trimming at V came to 4 bases and at J to 0 bases, leaving 6 bases not matched to a gene. Here the CDR3 DNA reads TGTGCCAGCAGTTCTAATATAGCGGGAGCGAACACCGGGGAGCTGTTTTTT. This encodes CASSSNIAGANTGELFF.